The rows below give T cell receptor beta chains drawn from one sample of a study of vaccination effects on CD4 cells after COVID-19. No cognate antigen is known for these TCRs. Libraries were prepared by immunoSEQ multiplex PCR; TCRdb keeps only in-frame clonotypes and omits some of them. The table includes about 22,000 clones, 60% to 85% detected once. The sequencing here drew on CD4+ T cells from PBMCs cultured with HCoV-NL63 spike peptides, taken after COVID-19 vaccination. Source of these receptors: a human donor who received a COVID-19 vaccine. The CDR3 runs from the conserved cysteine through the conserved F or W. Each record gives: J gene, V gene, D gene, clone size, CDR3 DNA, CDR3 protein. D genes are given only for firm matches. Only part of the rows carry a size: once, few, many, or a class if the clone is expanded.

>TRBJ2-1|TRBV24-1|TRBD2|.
TGTGCCACCAGTGGAACTAGCGGGGGGGGAAAAGACAATGAGCAGTTCTTC
CATSGTSGGGKDNEQFF
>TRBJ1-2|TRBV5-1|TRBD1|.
TGCGCCAGCAGCAATACAGGGGACTATGGCTACACCTTC
CASSNTGDYGYTF
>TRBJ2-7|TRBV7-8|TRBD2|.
TGTGCCAGCAGCTTTGAGCGGGGGGTCTACGAGCAGTACTTC
CASSFERGVYEQYF
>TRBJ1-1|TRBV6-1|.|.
TGTGCCAGCAGTGAAGCACGTGGGCCCGGATTTGGAGCTTTCTTT
CASSEARGPGFGAFF
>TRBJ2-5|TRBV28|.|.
TGTGCCAGCAGTTTCACAGGGGGGGGAGAGACCCAGTACTTC
CASSFTGGGETQYF
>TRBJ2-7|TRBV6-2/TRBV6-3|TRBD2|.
TGTGCCAGCAGCCGAACCGGGACTAGTAGCGCCGAGCAGTACTTC
CASSRTGTSSAEQYF
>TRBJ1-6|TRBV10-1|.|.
TGCGCCAGCAGTCGGGAGGGTGGGACCTATAATTCACCCCTCCACTTT
CASSREGGTYNSPLHF
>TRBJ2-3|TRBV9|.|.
TGTGCCAGCAGCGTAGGGAGACACAGGTGGGACACAGATACGCAGTATTTT
CASSVGRHRWDTDTQYF
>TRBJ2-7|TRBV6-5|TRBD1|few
TGTGCCAGCAGACGGACAGGGGGGAACGAGCAGTACTTC
CASRRTGGNEQYF
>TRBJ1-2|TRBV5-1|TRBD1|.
TGCGCCAGCAGCCTAAACTTACAGGGGAATGGCTACACCTTC
CASSLNLQGNGYTF
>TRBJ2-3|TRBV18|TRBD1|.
TGTGCCAGCTCACCTGGTGGGACAGCCACAGATACGCAGTATTTT
CASSPGGTATDTQYF
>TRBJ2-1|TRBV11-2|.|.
TGTGCCAGCAGCTTGGGACGGAGCTCCTACAATGAGCAGTTCTTC
CASSLGRSSYNEQFF
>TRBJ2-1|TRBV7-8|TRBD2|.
TGTGCCAGCAGCTTAGGTCGCGGGAGGGTGAATGAGCAGTTCTTC
CASSLGRGRVNEQFF
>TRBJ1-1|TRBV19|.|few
TGTGCCAGTAGTATCCGCCCGACAAGTATGAACACTGAAGCTTTCTTT
CASSIRPTSMNTEAFF
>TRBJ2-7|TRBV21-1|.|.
TGTGCCAGCAGCAAAACGATGAAGGACAGCCCCTACGAGCAGTACTTC
CASSKTMKDSPYEQYF
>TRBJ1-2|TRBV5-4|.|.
TGTGCCAGCAGCTTGCCTGGGGACTATGGCTACACCTTC
CASSLPGDYGYTF
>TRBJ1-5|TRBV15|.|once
TGTGCCACCAGCAGAGATTTGGTAGGGTCCGGTCAGCCCCAGCATTTT
CATSRDLVGSGQPQHF
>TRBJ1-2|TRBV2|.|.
TGTGCCAGCAGTGAGGAACGGCGTTATGGCTACACCTTC
CASSEERRYGYTF
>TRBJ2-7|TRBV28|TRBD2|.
TGTGCCAGCAGTTTTGCAGCGGGAGGTTACGAGCAGTACTTC
CASSFAAGGYEQYF
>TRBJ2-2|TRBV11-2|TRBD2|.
TGTGCCAGCAGTCGCCCCGGGGGGGGATACTTACCGAACACCGGGGAGCTGTTTTTT
CASSRPGGGYLPNTGELFF
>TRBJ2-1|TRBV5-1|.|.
TGCGCCAGCGGCAGGCCCAAGGGCGATGAGCAGTTCTTC
CASGRPKGDEQFF
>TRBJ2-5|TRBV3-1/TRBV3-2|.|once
TGTGCCAGCAGCCAAAGACCGCAAGAGACCCAGTACTTC
CASSQRPQETQYF
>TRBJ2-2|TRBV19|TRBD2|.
TGTGCCAGTTCGGGGGGAACCTATACCGGGGAGCTGTTTTTT
CASSGGTYTGELFF
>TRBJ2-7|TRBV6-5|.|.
TGTGCCAGCAGTTACCAGGGAGTGAGGGGGGACGAGCAGTACTTC
CASSYQGVRGDEQYF
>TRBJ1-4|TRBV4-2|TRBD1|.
TGTGCCAGCAGCCACCCGACAGGGGGGGAAAATGAAAAACTGTTTTTT
CASSHPTGGENEKLFF
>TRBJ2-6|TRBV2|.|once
TGTGCCAGCAGTGAAGAGGCGGGGCGCCTCTCTGGGGCCAACGTCCTGACTTTC
CASSEEAGRLSGANVLTF
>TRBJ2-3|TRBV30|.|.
TGTGCCTGGGGTCAGGGACAATCCTTGAGTACGCAGTATTTT
CAWGQGQSLSTQYF
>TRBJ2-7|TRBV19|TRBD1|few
TGTGCCAGTAGTATTAACCTAGACAGGGGGTTCTCCTACGAGCAGTACTTC
CASSINLDRGFSYEQYF
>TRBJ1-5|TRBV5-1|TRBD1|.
TGCGCCAGCAGCTTGGCGGGACAGGCAAGTCAGCCCCAGCATTTT
CASSLAGQASQPQHF
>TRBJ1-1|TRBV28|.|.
TGTGCCAGCAGTTTGAGGGGGGCTCTGAACACTGAAGCTTTCTTT
CASSLRGALNTEAFF
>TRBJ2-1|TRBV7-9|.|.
TGTGCCAGCAGCTTAGGTTACAATGAGCAGTTCTTC
CASSLGYNEQFF
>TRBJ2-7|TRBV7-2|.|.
TGTGCCAGCAGCGTAAGACCCTACGAGCAGTACTTC
CASSVRPYEQYF
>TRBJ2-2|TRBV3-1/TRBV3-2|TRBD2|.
TGTGCCAGCAGCCAAGGCGGGGGGGACTTCAGCCTCAACACCGGGGAGCTGTTTTTT
CASSQGGGDFSLNTGELFF
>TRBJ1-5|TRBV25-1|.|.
TGTGCCAGCAGCCCGTGGGGCTACAATCAGCCCCAGCATTTT
CASSPWGYNQPQHF
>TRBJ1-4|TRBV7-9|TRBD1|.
TGTGCCAGCAGCCTGGACAGGGGGCACGAAAAACTGTTTTTT
CASSLDRGHEKLFF
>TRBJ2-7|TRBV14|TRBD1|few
TGTGCCAGCAGCCAAGAGACAGGGTCCTACGAGCAGTACTTC
CASSQETGSYEQYF
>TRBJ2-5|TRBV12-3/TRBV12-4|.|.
TGTGCCAGCAGTTTGGGGGCGGAGACCCAGTACTTC
CASSLGAETQYF
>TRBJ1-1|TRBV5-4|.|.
TGTGCCAGCAGCTTGGTACCTATCGGAAACACTGAAGCTTTCTTT
CASSLVPIGNTEAFF
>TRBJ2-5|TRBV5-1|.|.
TGCGCCAGCAGCTTGGTGGGGGGAGGCGAGGAGACCCAGTACTTC
CASSLVGGGEETQYF
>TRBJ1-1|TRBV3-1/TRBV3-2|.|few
TGTGCCAGCAGCCAGGGGGGGCCTAACACTGAAGCTTTCTTT
CASSQGGPNTEAFF
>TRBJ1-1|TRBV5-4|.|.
TGTGCCAGCAGCCCCCGGGGGGGATTGAACACTGAAGCTTTCTTT
CASSPRGGLNTEAFF
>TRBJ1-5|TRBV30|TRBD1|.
TGTGCCTGGAGTAGGACAGGGGGCAATCAGCCCCAGCATTTT
CAWSRTGGNQPQHF
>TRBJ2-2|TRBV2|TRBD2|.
TGTGCCAGCAGTTACACTAGCGGGGGTCCCGGGGAGCTGTTTTTT
CASSYTSGGPGELFF
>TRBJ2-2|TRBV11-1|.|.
TGTGCCAGCTCCACGGTGAACACCGGGGAGCTGTTTTTT
CASSTVNTGELFF
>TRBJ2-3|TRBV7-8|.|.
TGTGCCAGCAGCCGCGTATCAGATACGCAGTATTTT
CASSRVSDTQYF
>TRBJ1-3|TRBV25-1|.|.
TGTGCCAGCAGAATAGGGCAGATCACATTCTCTGGAAACACCATATATTTT
CASRIGQITFSGNTIYF
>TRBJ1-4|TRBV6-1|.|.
TGTGCCAGCAGTGAGGGAGGCAAACTGTTTTTT
CASSEGGKLFF
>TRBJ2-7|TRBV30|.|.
TGTGCCTGGAGTGTAAAGGGGCTCTACGAGCAGTACTTC
CAWSVKGLYEQYF
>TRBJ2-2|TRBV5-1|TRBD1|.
TGCGCCAGCACCCCGCGGACAGGGGGGGACACCGGGGAGCTGTTTTTT
CASTPRTGGDTGELFF